This T cell receptor beta chain was identified in a study of T cells in Graves' hyperthyroidism and ophthalmopathy. What was amplified from RNA transcripts were TCR beta CDR3 regions. The TCR CDR3 was amplified in a first-round RT-PCR using the HTBI primer set. In TCRdb, the multiplex PCR reads were re-called with MiXCR into one record per CDR3 protein. The sample yields 250,000 to 300,000 distinct CDR3 sequences, less than 20% seen once. Germline V gene sequence: CDR1 MNHEY, CDR2 SVGAGI. Trimming stripped 0 bases from V and 3 bases from J, with 11 bases between. CDR3 length: 16 residues. Study conclusions and caveats: The majority of expanded thyroid clonotypes above 0.001 also appeared in blood.

In the case of this clonotype: What it binds is not known.

V usage is TRBV6-5 and J usage is TRBJ2-2; either TRBD1 or TRBD2 may fit D (6 bases each). Sequenced input: blood. This sequence originates from a man between 50 and 59 years old with Graves' ophthalmopathy. The CDR3 here is CASSYSPGEDTGELFF. Here the CDR3 DNA reads TGTGCCAGCAGTTACTCGCCAGGGGAGGACACCGGGGAGCTGTTTTTT.